This T cell receptor (beta chain) comes out of a study of cytomegalovirus exposure and HLA in healthy donors. Study conclusions and caveats: Sequencing depth across donors, presence/absence analyses assumed, was roughly uniform.

About this clone itself: Its antigen is as yet unknown.

PCR amplification relied on 60 Vbeta primers (plus 13 Jbeta primers). The method was immunoSEQ multiplex PCR; TCRdb's version includes in-frame clones alone and lacks a portion of them. The sample holds about 190,000 clones. The clonotype was recovered from a man aged 25 to 40 in good health and CMV-seronegative. Specimen: PBMCs.

The CDR3 sequence: CASGLGGSGDGYTF. The DNA for the CDR3 is TGTGCTAGTGGTTTGGGAGGGTCCGGGGATGGCTACACCTTC. This chain uses TRBV12-5 with TRBJ1-2, with unresolved D. CDR1 and CDR2 (germline): LGHNT, FRNRAP. Trimming pared 1 base from V and 6 bases from J, leaving 12 bases between. This CDR3 contains 14 residues.